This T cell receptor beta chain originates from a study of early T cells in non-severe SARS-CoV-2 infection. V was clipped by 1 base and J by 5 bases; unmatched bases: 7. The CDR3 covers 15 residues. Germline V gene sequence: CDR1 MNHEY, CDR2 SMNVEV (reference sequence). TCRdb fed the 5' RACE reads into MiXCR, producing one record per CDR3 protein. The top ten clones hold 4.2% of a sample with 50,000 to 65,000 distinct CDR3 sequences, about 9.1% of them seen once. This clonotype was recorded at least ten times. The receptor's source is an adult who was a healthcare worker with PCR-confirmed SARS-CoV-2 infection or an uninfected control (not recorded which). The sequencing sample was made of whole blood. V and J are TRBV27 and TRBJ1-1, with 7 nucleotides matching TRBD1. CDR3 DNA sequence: TGTGCCAGCAGTTTATTCAAGGGGGCAAAGACTGAAGCTTTCTTT. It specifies CASSLFKGAKTEAFF.